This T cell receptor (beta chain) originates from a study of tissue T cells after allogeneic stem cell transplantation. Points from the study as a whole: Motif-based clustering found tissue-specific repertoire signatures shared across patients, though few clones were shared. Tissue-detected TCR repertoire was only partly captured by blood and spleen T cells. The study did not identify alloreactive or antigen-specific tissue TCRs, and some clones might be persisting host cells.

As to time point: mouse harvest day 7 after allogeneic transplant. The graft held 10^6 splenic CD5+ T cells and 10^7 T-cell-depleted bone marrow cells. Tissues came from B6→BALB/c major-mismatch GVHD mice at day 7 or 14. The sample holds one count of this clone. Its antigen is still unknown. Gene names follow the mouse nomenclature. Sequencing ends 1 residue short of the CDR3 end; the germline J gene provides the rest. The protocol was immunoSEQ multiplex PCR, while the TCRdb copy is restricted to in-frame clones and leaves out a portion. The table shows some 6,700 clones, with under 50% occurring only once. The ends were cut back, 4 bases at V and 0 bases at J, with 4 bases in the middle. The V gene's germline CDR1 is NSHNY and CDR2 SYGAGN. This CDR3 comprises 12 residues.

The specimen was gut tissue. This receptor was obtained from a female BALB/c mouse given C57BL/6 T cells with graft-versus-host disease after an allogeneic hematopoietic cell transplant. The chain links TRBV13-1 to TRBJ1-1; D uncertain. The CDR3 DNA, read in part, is TGTGCCAGCAGTTTTTCAAACACAGAAGTCTTC. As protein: CASSFSNTEVF. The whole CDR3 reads CASSFSNTEVFF.